What follows are 25 T cell receptor beta chains derived from one specimen sequenced in a study of cytomegalovirus exposure and HLA in healthy donors. With 60 Vbeta and 13 Jbeta primers, the PCR was carried out. The assay was immunoSEQ multiplex PCR, and TCRdb's table has in-frame clones only and misses some. The sample has under 200,000 clones, around 86% seen once. The sequencing sample was made of PBMCs. The source is a human donor in good health.

The gene calls are TRBV4-2 and TRBJ2-1; tentative D call: TRBD1 (5 bases). Germline V CDR1 and CDR2: LGHNA, YNFKEQ. CDR3 length: 17 residues. The V end was cut by 3 bases, the J end by 2 bases, with 17 bases between. CDR3 loop: CASSHSQGQGAYNEQFF. CDR3 in DNA: TGTGCCAGCAGCCATTCTCAGGGTCAGGGCGCCTACAATGAGCAGTTCTTC.

V usage is TRBV9 and J usage is TRBJ2-2, with D hard to call. The CDR3 covers 15 residues. The V gene's germline CDR1 is SGDLS and CDR2 YYNGEE. Between the trimmed V and J ends, which lost 0 bases and 2 bases, there was a span of 8 bases. The CDR3 region has the DNA TGTGCCAGCAGCGTAGATGGCAGAAACACCGGGGAGCTGTTTTTT. Protein sequence: CASSVDGRNTGELFF.

CDR3 DNA: TGTGCCAGCAGTGTGCCGGGACAGGGCCCCTACAATGAGCAGTTCTTC. Protein product: CASSVPGQGPYNEQFF. This rearrangement joins TRBV6-1 to TRBJ2-1, with 9 bases that match TRBD1. V shed 4 bases, J shed 2 bases, and the junction held 6 bases outside the gene matches. Germline values: CDR1 MNHNS, CDR2 SASEGT. This CDR3 contains 16 residues.

The V call is TRBV2, the J call TRBJ2-7; 13 nucleotides agree with TRBD2. Trimming cost V 6 bases and J 1 base; bases outside gene matches: 3. Germline-derived CDR1 and CDR2 are SNHLY and FYNNEI. The CDR3 totals 15 residues. CDR3 nucleotides: TGTGCCAGCAGGCAACTAGCGGGGGGGTCCTACGAGCAGTACTTC. Translated, it gives CASRQLAGGSYEQYF. Complete variable domain (other parts from reference TRBV2 and TRBJ2-7): EPEVTQTPSHQVTQMGQEVILRCVPISNHLYFYWYRQILGQKVEFLVSFYNNEISEKSEIFDDQFSVERPDGSNFTLKIRSTKLEDSAMYFCASRQLAGGSYEQYFGPGTRLTVT.

The CDR3 DNA follows: TGCAGCGTTGAGACCCGGGACAGAAGATATGGCTACACCTTC. It encodes CSVETRDRRYGYTF. V usage is TRBV29-1 and J usage is TRBJ1-2, with 7 bases matching TRBD1. Germline V gene lookup returns CDR1 SQVTM and CDR2 ANQGSEA. Germline trimming cut 3 bases from V and 5 bases from J; bases unmatched to any gene: 9. CDR3 length: 14 residues.

The chain combines TRBV9 with TRBJ2-1, with a weak D call TRBD2 (6 bases). The CDR3 is 14 residues long. Germline V gene data show CDR1 as SGDLS and CDR2 as YYNGEE. The V and J ends lost 5 bases and 7 bases respectively, with 16 bases between them. The CDR3 sequence is CASSAGTEANEQFF. The CDR3 region has the DNA TGTGCCAGCAGTGCAGGGACTGAGGCGAATGAGCAGTTCTTC.

The V call is TRBV5-1, the J call TRBJ1-2, with 7 bases fitting TRBD1. The germline V gene encodes CDR1 SGHRS and CDR2 YFSETQ. CDR3 length: 15 amino acids. V trimming: 0 bases; J trimming: 2 bases; junction bases outside the gene matches: 4. CDR3 in DNA: TGCGCCAGCAGCTTGGATCCAGGGGGAAACTATGGCTACACCTTC. The encoded protein is CASSLDPGGNYGYTF.

The rearrangement links TRBV5-8 to TRBJ1-2; D gene uncertain. Per germline, CDR1 SGHTS and CDR2 YDEGEE. Trimming removed 10 bases at V and 13 bases at J, with 11 bases between. The CDR3 runs to 8 residues. CDR3 region: CAPDRGTF. CDR3 nucleotides: TGTGCCCCCGATCGAGGCACCTTC.

The chain couples TRBV11-3 to TRBJ2-5; D unresolved. Per germline, CDR1 SGHNT and CDR2 YENEEA. The CDR3 has 15 amino acids. Trimming removed 4 bases at V and 2 bases at J, with 14 bases between. The CDR3 here is CASSSDLRVQETQYF. CDR3 DNA: TGTGCCAGCAGCTCCGATTTACGAGTACAAGAGACCCAGTACTTC. Full variable domain (outside the CDR3, taken from reference TRBV11-3 and TRBJ2-5): EAGVVQSPRYKIIEKKQPVAFWCNPISGHNTLYWYLQNLGQGPELLIRYENEEAVDDSQLPKDRFSAERLKGVDSTLKIQPAELGDSAVYLCASSSDLRVQETQYFGPGTRLLVL.

The chain has TRBV5-4 and TRBJ2-3, with TRBD2 matching over 7 bases. V was clipped by 5 bases and J by 0 bases; unmatched bases: 9. CDR1 and CDR2 from the germline V gene are SGHNT and YYREEE (reference sequence). The CDR3 is 16 residues long. The CDR3 DNA reads TGTGCCAGCAGGACTAACGGGGGGTCTAGCACAGATACGCAGTATTTT. This translates into CASRTNGGSSTDTQYF.

V usage is TRBV7-2 and J usage is TRBJ2-1; 11 positions match TRBD2. Germline V CDR1 and CDR2: SGHTA, FQGNSA. V lost 4 bases, J lost 4 bases, and 3 bases stayed unmatched. The CDR3 consists of 15 residues. The CDR3 region is CASSSGTSGYNEQFF. The CDR3 nucleotides read TGTGCCAGCAGCTCGGGGACTAGCGGATACAATGAGCAGTTCTTC.

This clone occurred a few times. The chain joins TRBV4-3 to TRBJ2-7, with D possibly being TRBD2 (6 bases). The CDR3 is 15 residues long. Germline-derived CDR1 and CDR2 are LGHNA and YSLEER. V lost 4 bases and J lost 3, with 16 bases in between. CDR3 nucleotide sequence: TGCGCCAGCAGCCTTCAGATGGGACTGTACTACGAGCAGTACTTC. It is translated as CASSLQMGLYYEQYF.

A remark on this clone: The junction and the germline gene differ at one end; a read error may be behind it. Different DNA sequences within this sample yield the same CDR3. The chain carries TRBV6-1 and TRBJ1-5; tentative D call: TRBD1 (6 bases). CDR3 size: 13 residues. Germline CDR1 and CDR2: MNHNS and SASEGT. The CDR3 bases are TGTGCCGCAATGGTACAGGGTGGTCAGCCCCAACATTTT. Amino acids: CAAMVQGGQPQHF.

J is TRBJ2-2 and V is TRBV7-3; possible D gene TRBD1, 5 bases. The V gene's germline CDR1 is SGHTA and CDR2 FQGTGA. The V gene lost 5 bases and the J gene lost 4 bases, with 11 bases spanning the gap. The CDR3 runs 14 residues. The CDR3 DNA follows: TGTGCCAGCAGCCGACAGTCGAGCACCGGGGAGCTGTTTTTT. This gives the protein CASSRQSSTGELFF.

Only one count was recorded for this clone. The genes are TRBV7-6 and TRBJ2-2, with no clear D. V gave up 1 base and J gave up 8 bases, with 11 bases separating them. Germline V CDR1 and CDR2: SGHVS, FNYEAQ. The CDR3 has 14 residues. The DNA for the CDR3 is TGTGCCAGCAGCTTAGGGGCCAATGTTGGGGAGCTGTTTTTT. It is translated as CASSLGANVGELFF.

The V and J genes are TRBV10-3 and TRBJ2-5, with D tentatively TRBD2 (7 bases). CDR1 is ENHRY and CDR2 is SYGVKD in the germline V gene. The CDR3 totals 16 residues. V was pared by 2 bases and J by 1 base, with 14 bases between. CDR3 amino acids: CAISEPARGAQETQYF. The CDR3 DNA is TGTGCCATCAGTGAGCCGGCCCGGGGGGCCCAAGAGACCCAGTACTTC.

The chain combines TRBV28 with TRBJ1-5; D unclear. This CDR3 region has 13 residues. The germline CDR1 and CDR2 sequences are MDHEN and SYDVKM. V gave up 2 bases and J gave up 6 bases, with 8 bases separating them. The chain's CDR3 is CASSLTFSQPQHF. The CDR3, as DNA: TGTGCCAGCAGTTTAACATTTTCTCAGCCCCAGCATTTT.

This sequence joins TRBV18 and TRBJ2-2, with D possibly matching TRBD2 (7 bases). V gave up 6 bases and J gave up 3 bases, with 17 bases separating them. Germline CDR1 reads KGHSH; CDR2 reads LQKENI. The CDR3 consists of 16 residues. For the CDR3, the DNA is TGTGCCAGCTCTCCGGACCGGGGGGCGTACACCGGGGAGCTGTTTTTT. It is translated as CASSPDRGAYTGELFF.

The CDR3 sequence: CASSGGTTNEKLFF. The CDR3 nucleotides are TGTGCCAGCAGCGGGGGGACAACTAATGAAAAACTGTTTTTT. The rearrangement joins TRBV11-2 to TRBJ1-4, with D perhaps matching TRBD1 (5 bases). CDR1 SGHAT and CDR2 FQNNGV come from the germline V gene. Deletions cut 5 bases from V and 0 bases from J, with 7 bases between. This CDR3 has 14 residues.

The rearrangement links TRBV28 to TRBJ2-7, with D possibly matching TRBD2 (6 bases). This CDR3 has 13 residues. Trimming stripped 7 bases from V and 5 bases from J, with 15 bases between. The germline CDR1 and CDR2 sequences are MDHEN and SYDVKM. CDR3 bases: TGTGCCAGCATTCCCCGCGGGGCAGACGAGCAGTACTTC. Protein: CASIPRGADEQYF.

This clone was seen only once. The genes are TRBV7-2 and TRBJ2-3; 7 nucleotides line up with TRBD2. CDR1 SGHTA and CDR2 FQGNSA come from the germline V gene. This CDR3 is 14 amino acids long. The J segment lost 4 bases and the V segment lost 3 bases, leaving 4 bases of the junction unmatched. In DNA, the CDR3 is TGTGCCAGCAGCTTTTGGGGGGGAGCAGATACGCAGTATTTT. Translated, it gives CASSFWGGADTQYF.

This rearrangement joins TRBV13 to TRBJ2-5, with D possibly being TRBD1 (5 bases). V was pared by 1 base and J by 2 bases, with 14 bases between. This CDR3 is 16 amino acids long. Germline V gene lookup returns CDR1 PRHDT and CDR2 FYEKMQ (reference sequence). Written as DNA, the CDR3 is TGTGCCAGCAGCTTAGTGGCCAGGACAAATCAAGAGACCCAGTACTTC. This encodes CASSLVARTNQETQYF.

This clone was seen just once. The gene calls are TRBV5-4 and TRBJ2-1, with TRBD2 identical over 8 bases. Germline V CDR1 and CDR2: SGHNT, YYREEE (reference sequence). The trim removed 4 bases at V and 7 bases at J, leaving 10 bases unmatched. The CDR3 totals 15 residues. The CDR3 loop is CASSRPQTSENEQFF. CDR3 nucleotides: TGTGCCAGCAGCAGACCTCAGACTAGCGAAAATGAGCAGTTCTTC.

This chain links TRBV9 with TRBJ2-3, with TRBD2 identical over 10 bases. The CDR3 runs to 18 residues. J gave up 7 bases and V 3 bases, and 17 bases lay outside the gene matches. Germline-derived CDR1 and CDR2 are SGDLS and YYNGEE. The CDR3 DNA sequence: TGTGCCAGCAGCGCAAGTATTAGCGGGGGGATGTTTAAAAATACGCAGTATTTT. This encodes CASSASISGGMFKNTQYF.

The gene calls are TRBV11-2 and TRBJ2-3; a weak D match, TRBD2 (7 bases). The ends were cut back, 1 base at V and 6 bases at J, with 11 bases in the middle. The length of the CDR3 is 14 residues. Germline loops: CDR1 SGHAT, CDR2 FQNNGV. CDR3 amino acids: CASSLVGGADTQYF. DNA for the CDR3: TGTGCCAGCAGCTTAGTTGGGGGGGCCGATACGCAGTATTTT.